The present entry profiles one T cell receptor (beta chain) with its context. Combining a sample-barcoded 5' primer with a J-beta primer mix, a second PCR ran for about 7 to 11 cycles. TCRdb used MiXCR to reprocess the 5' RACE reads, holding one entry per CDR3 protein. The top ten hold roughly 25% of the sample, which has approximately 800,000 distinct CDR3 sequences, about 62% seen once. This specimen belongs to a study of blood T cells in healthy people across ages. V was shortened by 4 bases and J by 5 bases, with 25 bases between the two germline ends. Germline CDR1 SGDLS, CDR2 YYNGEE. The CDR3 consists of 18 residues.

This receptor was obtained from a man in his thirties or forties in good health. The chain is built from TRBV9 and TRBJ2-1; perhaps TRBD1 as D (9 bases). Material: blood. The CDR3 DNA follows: TGTGCCAGCAGCCCTGGACAGGGGCGGGGGGCCCCCCACAATGAGCAGTTCTTC. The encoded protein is CASSPGQGRGAPHNEQFF.